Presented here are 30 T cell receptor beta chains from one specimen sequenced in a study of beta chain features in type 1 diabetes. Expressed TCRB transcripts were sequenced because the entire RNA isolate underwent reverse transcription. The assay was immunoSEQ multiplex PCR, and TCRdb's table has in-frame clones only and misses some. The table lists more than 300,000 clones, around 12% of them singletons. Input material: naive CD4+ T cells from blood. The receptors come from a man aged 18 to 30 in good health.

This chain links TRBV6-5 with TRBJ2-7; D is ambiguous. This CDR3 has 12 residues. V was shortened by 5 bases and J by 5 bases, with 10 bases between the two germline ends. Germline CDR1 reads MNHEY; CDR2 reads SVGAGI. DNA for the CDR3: TGTGCCAGCAGTCCCGGTTTTCACGAGCAGTACTTC. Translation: CASSPGFHEQYF.

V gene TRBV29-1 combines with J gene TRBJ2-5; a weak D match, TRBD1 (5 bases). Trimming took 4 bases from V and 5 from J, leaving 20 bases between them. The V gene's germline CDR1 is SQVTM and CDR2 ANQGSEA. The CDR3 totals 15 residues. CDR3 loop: CSVAGNQGGWETQYF. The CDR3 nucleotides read TGCAGCGTTGCAGGCAACCAGGGTGGCTGGGAGACCCAGTACTTC.

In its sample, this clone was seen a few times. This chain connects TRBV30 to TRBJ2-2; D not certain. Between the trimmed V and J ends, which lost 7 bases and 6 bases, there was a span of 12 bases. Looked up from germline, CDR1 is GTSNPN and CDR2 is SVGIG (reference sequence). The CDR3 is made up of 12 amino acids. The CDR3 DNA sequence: TGTGCCTACCCAGGATTCCCCGGGGAGCTGTTTTTT. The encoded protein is CAYPGFPGELFF.

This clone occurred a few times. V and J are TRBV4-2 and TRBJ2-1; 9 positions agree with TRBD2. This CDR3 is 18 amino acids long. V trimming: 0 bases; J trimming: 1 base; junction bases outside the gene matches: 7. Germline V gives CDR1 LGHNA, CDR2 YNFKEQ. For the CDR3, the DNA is TGTGCCAGCAGCCAAGATGGGCTAGCGGGAAAATCCTACAATGAGCAGTTCTTC. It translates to CASSQDGLAGKSYNEQFF.

In DNA form, the CDR3 reads TGTGCCAGCAGCTTAGGGGACACCCGCAATCAGCCCCAGCATTTT. Translated, it gives CASSLGDTRNQPQHF. The V gene is TRBV7-2, the J gene TRBJ1-5, with TRBD1 as a possible D gene (6 bases). Germline V lookup: CDR1 SGHTA, CDR2 FQGNSA. The CDR3 contains 15 residues. V shed 1 base and J shed 2 bases, with 9 bases lying between them.

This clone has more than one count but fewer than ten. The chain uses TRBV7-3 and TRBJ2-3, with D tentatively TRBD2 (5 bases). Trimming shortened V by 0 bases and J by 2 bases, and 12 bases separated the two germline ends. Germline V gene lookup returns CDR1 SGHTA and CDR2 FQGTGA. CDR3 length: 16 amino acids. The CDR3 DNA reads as TGTGCCAGCAGCTTAACGGCTCCGGGAAACACAGATACGCAGTATTTT. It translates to CASSLTAPGNTDTQYF.

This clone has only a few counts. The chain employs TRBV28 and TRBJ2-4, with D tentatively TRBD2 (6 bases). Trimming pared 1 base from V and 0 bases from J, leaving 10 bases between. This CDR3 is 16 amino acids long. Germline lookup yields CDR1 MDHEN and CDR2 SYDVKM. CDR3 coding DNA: TGTGCCAGCAGTTTATTGGGCGGGGTAGCCAAAAACATTCAGTACTTC. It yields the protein CASSLLGGVAKNIQYF.

The CDR3 loop is CASSIGLGTSGDQETQYF. The CDR3 DNA is TGTGCCAGTAGTATAGGACTCGGGACTAGCGGCGACCAAGAGACCCAGTACTTC. The V and J genes are TRBV19 and TRBJ2-5; 11 positions agree with TRBD2. Unmatched junction bases numbered 7, after V lost 1 base and J lost 0 bases. This CDR3 has 18 residues. The germline V gene has CDR1 LNHDA and CDR2 SQIVND (reference sequence).

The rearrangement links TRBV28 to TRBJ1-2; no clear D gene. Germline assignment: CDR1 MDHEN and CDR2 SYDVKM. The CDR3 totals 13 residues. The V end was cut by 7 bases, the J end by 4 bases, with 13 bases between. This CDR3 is CASTIDTSYGYTF. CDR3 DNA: TGTGCCAGCACCATTGACACCTCCTATGGCTACACCTTC.

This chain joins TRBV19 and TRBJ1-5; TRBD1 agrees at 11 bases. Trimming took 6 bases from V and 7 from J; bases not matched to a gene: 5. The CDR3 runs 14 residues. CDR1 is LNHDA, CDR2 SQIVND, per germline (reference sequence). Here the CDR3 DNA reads TGTGCCAGTAGGGACAGGGGGCTGGGGCAGCCCCAGCATTTT. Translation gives CASRDRGLGQPQHF.

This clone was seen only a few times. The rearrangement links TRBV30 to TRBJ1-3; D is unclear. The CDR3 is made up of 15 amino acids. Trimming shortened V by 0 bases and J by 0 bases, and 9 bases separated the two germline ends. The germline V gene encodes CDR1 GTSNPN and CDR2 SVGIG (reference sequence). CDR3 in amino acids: CAWSVYRGSGNTIYF. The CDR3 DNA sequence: TGTGCCTGGAGTGTATACCGGGGCTCTGGAAACACCATATATTTT.

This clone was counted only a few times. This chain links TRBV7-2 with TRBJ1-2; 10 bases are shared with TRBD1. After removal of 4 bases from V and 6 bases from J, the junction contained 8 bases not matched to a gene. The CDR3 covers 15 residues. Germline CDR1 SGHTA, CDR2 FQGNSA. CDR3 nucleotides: TGTGCCAGCAGCTCGACAGGGGGCAGGGCGAATGGCTACACCTTC. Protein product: CASSSTGGRANGYTF.

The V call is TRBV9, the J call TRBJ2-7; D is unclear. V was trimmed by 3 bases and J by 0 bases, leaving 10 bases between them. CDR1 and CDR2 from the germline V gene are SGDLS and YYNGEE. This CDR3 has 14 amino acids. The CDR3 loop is CASSDQAVSYEQYF. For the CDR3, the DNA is TGTGCCAGCAGCGACCAGGCAGTCTCCTACGAGCAGTACTTC. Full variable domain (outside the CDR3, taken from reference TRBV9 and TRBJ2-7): DSGVTQTPKHLITATGQRVTLRCSPRSGDLSVYWYQQSLDQGLQFLIQYYNGEERAKGNILERFSAQQFPDLHSELNLSSLELGDSALYFCASSDQAVSYEQYFGPGTRLTVT.

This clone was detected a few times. The CDR3: CASSYRLKRPRGYTF. The DNA for the CDR3 is TGTGCCAGCAGTTATAGGTTGAAACGGCCTAGGGGCTACACCTTC. The chain joins TRBV6-5 to TRBJ1-2; D is unclear. Deletions cut 3 bases from V and 8 bases from J, with 19 bases between. Per the germline V gene, CDR1 is MNHEY and CDR2 is SVGAGI. The CDR3 covers 15 residues.

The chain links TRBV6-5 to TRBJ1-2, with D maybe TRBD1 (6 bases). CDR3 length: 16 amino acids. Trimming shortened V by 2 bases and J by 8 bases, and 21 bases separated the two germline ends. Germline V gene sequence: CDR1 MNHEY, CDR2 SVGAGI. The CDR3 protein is CASSYLLGGGASGYTF. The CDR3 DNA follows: TGTGCCAGCAGTTACCTCCTAGGAGGGGGGGCTTCGGGCTACACCTTC.

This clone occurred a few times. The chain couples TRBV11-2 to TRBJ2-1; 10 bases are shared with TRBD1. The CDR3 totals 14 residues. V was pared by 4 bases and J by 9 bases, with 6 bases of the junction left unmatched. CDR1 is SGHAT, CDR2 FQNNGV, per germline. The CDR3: CASSSQGQGSEQFF. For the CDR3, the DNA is TGTGCCAGCAGCTCACAGGGACAGGGGAGTGAGCAGTTCTTC.

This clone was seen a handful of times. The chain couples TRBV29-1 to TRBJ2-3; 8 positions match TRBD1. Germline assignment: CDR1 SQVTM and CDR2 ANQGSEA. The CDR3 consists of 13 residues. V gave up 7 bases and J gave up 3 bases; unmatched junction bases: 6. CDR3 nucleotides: TGCAGCGCCCGGACAGGGTCTACAGATACGCAGTATTTT. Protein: CSARTGSTDTQYF.

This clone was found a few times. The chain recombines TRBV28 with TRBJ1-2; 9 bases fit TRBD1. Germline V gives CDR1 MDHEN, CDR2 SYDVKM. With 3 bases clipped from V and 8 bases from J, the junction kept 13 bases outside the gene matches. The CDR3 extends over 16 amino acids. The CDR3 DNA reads TGTGCCAGCAGTTTGGGGGACAGGGCCGGCTTGCAGGGCTACACCTTC. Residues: CASSLGDRAGLQGYTF.

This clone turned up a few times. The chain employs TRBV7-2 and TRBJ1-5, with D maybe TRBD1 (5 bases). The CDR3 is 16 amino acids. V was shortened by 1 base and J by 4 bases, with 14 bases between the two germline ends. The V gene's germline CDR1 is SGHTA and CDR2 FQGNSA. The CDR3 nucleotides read TGTGCCAGCAGCTTAGGCCAAGGGGTTCAGAATCAGCCCCAGCATTTT. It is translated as CASSLGQGVQNQPQHF.

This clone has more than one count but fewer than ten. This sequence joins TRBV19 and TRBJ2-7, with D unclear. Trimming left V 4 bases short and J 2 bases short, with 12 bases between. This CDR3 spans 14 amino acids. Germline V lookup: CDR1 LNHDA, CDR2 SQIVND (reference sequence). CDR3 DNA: TGTGCCAGTAGTAACTCTCACGGAGCCTACGAGCAGTACTTC. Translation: CASSNSHGAYEQYF.

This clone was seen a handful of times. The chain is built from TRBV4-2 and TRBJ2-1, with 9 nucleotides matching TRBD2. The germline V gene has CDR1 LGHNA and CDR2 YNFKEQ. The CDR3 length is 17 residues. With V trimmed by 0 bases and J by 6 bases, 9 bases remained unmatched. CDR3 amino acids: CASSQDLVRGGLNEQFF. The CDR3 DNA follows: TGTGCCAGCAGCCAAGATTTGGTGCGGGGGGGGCTCAATGAGCAGTTCTTC.

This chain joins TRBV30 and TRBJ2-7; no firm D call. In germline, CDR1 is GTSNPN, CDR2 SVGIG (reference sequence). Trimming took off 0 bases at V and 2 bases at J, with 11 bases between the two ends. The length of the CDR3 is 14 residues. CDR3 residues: CAWSVPGRTYEQYF. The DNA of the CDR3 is TGTGCCTGGAGTGTTCCTGGCAGAACCTACGAGCAGTACTTC.

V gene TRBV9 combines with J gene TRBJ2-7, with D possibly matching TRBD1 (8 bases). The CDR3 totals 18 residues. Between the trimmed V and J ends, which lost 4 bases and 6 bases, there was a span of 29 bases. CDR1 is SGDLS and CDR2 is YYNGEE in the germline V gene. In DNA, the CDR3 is TGTGCCAGCAGCCCGAGTAGGGGGGGTAGGACAGGGCACAGCGAGCAGTACTTC. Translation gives CASSPSRGGRTGHSEQYF.

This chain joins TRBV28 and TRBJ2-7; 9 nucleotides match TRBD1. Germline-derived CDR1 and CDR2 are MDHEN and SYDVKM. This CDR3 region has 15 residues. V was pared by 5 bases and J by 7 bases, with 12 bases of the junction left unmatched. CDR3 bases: TGTGCCAGCAGTCGTGACAGGGGGGCGTCGGGAGAGCAGTACTTC. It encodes CASSRDRGASGEQYF.

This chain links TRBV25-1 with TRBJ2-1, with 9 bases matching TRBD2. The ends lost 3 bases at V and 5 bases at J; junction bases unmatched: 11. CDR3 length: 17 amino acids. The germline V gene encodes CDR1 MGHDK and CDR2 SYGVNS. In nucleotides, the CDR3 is TGTGCCAGCAGTGATGCAGGGGCGGGGGGGCGGAACAATGAGCAGTTCTTC. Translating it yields CASSDAGAGGRNNEQFF.

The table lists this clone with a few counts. In DNA form, the CDR3 reads TGTGCCAGCAGCCCACGCGGAGACCCCGGGGAGCTGTTTTTT. This encodes CASSPRGDPGELFF. J is TRBJ2-2 and V is TRBV9; no definite D call. The V gene lost 4 bases and the J gene lost 6 bases, with 13 bases spanning the gap. Germline V gives CDR1 SGDLS, CDR2 YYNGEE. The length of the CDR3 is 14 residues.

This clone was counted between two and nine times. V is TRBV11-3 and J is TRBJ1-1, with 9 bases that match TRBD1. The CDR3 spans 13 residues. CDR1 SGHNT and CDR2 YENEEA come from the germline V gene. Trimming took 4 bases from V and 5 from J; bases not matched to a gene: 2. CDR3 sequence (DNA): TGTGCCAGCAGCTACGGGACAGGGACTGAAGCTTTCTTT. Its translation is CASSYGTGTEAFF.

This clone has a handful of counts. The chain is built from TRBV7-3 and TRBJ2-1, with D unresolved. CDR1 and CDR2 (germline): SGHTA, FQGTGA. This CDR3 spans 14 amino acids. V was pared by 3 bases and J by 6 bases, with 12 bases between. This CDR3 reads CASSFGHTSNEQFF. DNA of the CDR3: TGTGCCAGCAGCTTTGGGCATACATCCAATGAGCAGTTCTTC.

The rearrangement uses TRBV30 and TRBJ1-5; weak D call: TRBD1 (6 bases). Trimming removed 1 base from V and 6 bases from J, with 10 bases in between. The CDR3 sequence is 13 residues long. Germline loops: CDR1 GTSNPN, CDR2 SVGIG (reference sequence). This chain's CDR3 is CAWSARGFQPQHF. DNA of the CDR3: TGTGCCTGGAGTGCGAGGGGGTTTCAGCCCCAGCATTTT.

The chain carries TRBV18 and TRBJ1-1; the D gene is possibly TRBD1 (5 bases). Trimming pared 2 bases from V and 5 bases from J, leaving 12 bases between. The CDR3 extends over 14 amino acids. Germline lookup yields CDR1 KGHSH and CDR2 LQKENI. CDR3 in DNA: TGTGCCAGCTCACCAACAGGTTCGATGACTGAAGCTTTCTTT. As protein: CASSPTGSMTEAFF.